A single sample gave rise to the 5 T cell receptor beta chains below, sequenced in a study of PD-L1 blockade in urothelial cancer. The time point denotes: peripheral blood 6 weeks after treatment start. Method: immunoSEQ multiplex PCR; TCRdb's copy keeps in-frame clones and lacks some. Found here are approximately 47,000 clones, about four fifths of them singletons; the top ten hold approximately 8.2%. The specimen comprised PBMCs, sampled around atezolizumab (anti-PD-L1) treatment. These receptors all stem from a man aged 65-85 years with urothelial cancer.

This clone was seen a few times. As DNA, the CDR3 is TGTGCCAGCACCTCACCCTGGGACTCCAATCTCTACGAGCAGTACTTC. It yields the protein CASTSPWDSNLYEQYF. This chain joins TRBV28 and TRBJ2-7; maybe TRBD2 (6 bases). Germline assignment: CDR1 MDHEN and CDR2 SYDVKM. This CDR3 region has 16 residues. Trimming shortened V by 7 bases and J by 3 bases, and 22 bases separated the two germline ends.

This clone turned up a few times. This chain links TRBV10-2 with TRBJ2-2; tentative D call: TRBD2 (5 bases). The CDR3 has 17 amino acids. V was pared by 2 bases and J by 3 bases, with 16 bases between. CDR1 and CDR2 (germline): WSHSY, SAAADI. CDR3 protein: CASSERSGRRDTGELFF. The CDR3 nucleotides read TGCGCCAGCAGTGAGAGAAGTGGGCGGCGGGACACCGGGGAGCTGTTTTTT.

This clone was counted a single time. The chain has TRBV7-2 and TRBJ2-7, with unresolved D. V was shortened by 0 bases and J by 2 bases, with 5 bases between the two germline ends. CDR1 and CDR2 from the germline V gene are SGHTA and FQGNSA. This CDR3 region has 13 residues. For the CDR3, the DNA is TGTGCCAGCAGCTTAGCTATCCCCTACGAGCAGTACTTC. Residues: CASSLAIPYEQYF.

This chain's CDR3 is CASSLGYQAGEQYF. The CDR3 DNA reads TGTGCCAGCAGCTTAGGGTATCAGGCTGGCGAGCAGTACTTC. V usage is TRBV7-2 and J usage is TRBJ2-7, with unresolved D. CDR3 length: 14 amino acids. V lost 1 base, J lost 6 bases, and 13 bases lay in between. The germline V gene has CDR1 SGHTA and CDR2 FQGNSA.

The chain links TRBV7-2 to TRBJ1-2, with 9 bases matching TRBD1. J lost 9 bases, V lost 5 bases, and 13 bases had no gene match. This CDR3 spans 15 amino acids. The germline CDR1 and CDR2 sequences are SGHTA and FQGNSA. CDR3 coding DNA: TGTGCCAGCAGCCCTGGGGGCACAGGGGGCCGGAGCTACACCTTC. It is translated as CASSPGGTGGRSYTF.